The 12 T cell receptor beta chains below were found in one sample sequenced in a study of T cells in Graves' hyperthyroidism and ophthalmopathy. What was amplified from RNA transcripts were TCR beta CDR3 regions. HTBI primers were the set used in a first-round RT-PCR of the TCR CDR3. TCRdb re-called the multiplex PCR reads through MiXCR, storing one row per CDR3 protein. The sample lists about 640,000 distinct CDR3 sequences, about 20% occurring once. The specimen sequenced was blood. The receptors derive from a man between 25 and 39 years old with Graves' ophthalmopathy.

This clonotype was seen many times. The chain carries TRBV7-2 and TRBJ2-7, with 10 bases that match TRBD2. Germline V lookup: CDR1 SGHTA, CDR2 FQGNSA. V dropped 5 bases and J dropped 7; count of bases not matched to a gene: 11. This CDR3 is built from 15 residues. This CDR3 reads CASSPAGLATREQYF. CDR3 bases: TGTGCCAGCAGCCCGGCGGGACTAGCGACCCGGGAGCAGTACTTC.

This chain uses TRBV30 with TRBJ2-1; 11 nucleotides match TRBD2. The CDR3 has 16 amino acids. J lost 8 bases, V lost 1 base, and 10 bases had no gene match. CDR1 is GTSNPN and CDR2 is SVGIG in the germline V gene (reference sequence). The CDR3 region has the DNA TGTGCCTGGAGTGGACTAGCGGGATTACTAGCAGATGAGCAGTTCTTC. Its translation: CAWSGLAGLLADEQFF. Full variable domain (outside the CDR3, taken from reference TRBV30 and TRBJ2-1): SQTIHQWPATLVQPVGSPLSLECTVEGTSNPNLYWYRQAAGRGLQLLFYSVGIGQISSEVPQNLSASRPQDRQFILSSKKLLLSDSGFYLCAWSGLAGLLADEQFFGPGTRLTVL.

This clonotype was found a few times. The chain links TRBV11-2 to TRBJ2-2; no definite D call. CDR3 length: 13 amino acids. The germline V and J ends were trimmed by 1 base and 6 bases, with 6 bases remaining between them. Per the germline V gene, CDR1 is SGHAT and CDR2 is FQNNGV. The CDR3 protein is CASSLVNSGELFF. The CDR3 DNA follows: TGTGCCAGCAGCTTAGTGAATTCCGGGGAGCTGTTTTTT.

This clonotype was counted a few times. This chain joins TRBV28 and TRBJ1-4; D is possibly TRBD1 (5 bases). Germline lookup yields CDR1 MDHEN and CDR2 SYDVKM. V was cut by 2 bases and J by 0 bases, with 10 bases left in between. The CDR3 is 16 amino acids. The CDR3 is CASSLPVTATNEKLFF. The CDR3 nucleotides read TGTGCCAGCAGTTTACCCGTGACAGCAACTAATGAAAAACTGTTTTTT.

This clonotype was counted only a few times. The rearrangement uses TRBV30 and TRBJ1-1; 7 nucleotides line up with TRBD1. Germline values: CDR1 GTSNPN, CDR2 SVGIG (reference sequence). The V gene end was trimmed by 3 bases and the J gene end by 6 bases; junction bases not matched to a gene: 4. This CDR3 region has 12 residues. The CDR3 is CAWSLGQAEAFF. Here the CDR3 DNA reads TGTGCCTGGAGCCTTGGACAGGCTGAAGCTTTCTTT.

This clonotype has a handful of counts. J is TRBJ2-5 and V is TRBV20-1; D possibly corresponds to TRBD2 (5 bases). The CDR3 contains 13 residues. Germline-derived CDR1 and CDR2 are DFQATT and SNEGSKA (reference sequence). V was cut by 8 bases and J by 3 bases, with 16 bases left in between. CDR3 DNA: TGCAGTCCCAGAGAGGGCCGGGAAGAGACCCAGTACTTC. Encoded protein: CSPREGREETQYF.

V gene TRBV18 combines with J gene TRBJ1-5, with D uncertain. Germline CDR1 reads KGHSH; CDR2 reads LQKENI. Trimming removed 3 bases from V and 1 base from J, with 13 bases in between. The CDR3 contains 16 residues. The CDR3 bases are TGTGCCAGCTCACCTACCCTGCCTATGAGCAATCAGCCCCAGCATTTT. Protein sequence: CASSPTLPMSNQPQHF. The entire variable domain, with the rest obtained from reference TRBV18 and TRBJ1-5, is as follows: NAGVMQNPRHLVRRRGQEARLRCSPMKGHSHVYWYRQLPEEGLKFMVYLQKENIIDESGMPKERFSAEFPKEGPSILRIQQVVRGDSAAYFCASSPTLPMSNQPQHFGDGTRLSIL.

This clonotype came up many times. The junction and the germline gene differ at one end; a read error may be behind it. The chain uses TRBV3-1 and TRBJ1-1; no firm D call. Germline CDR1 is LGHDT and CDR2 is YNNKEL (reference sequence). The CDR3 has 13 amino acids. CDR3 nucleotides: TGTGCCAGCACCCAAGTCGGGTACACTGAAGCTTTCTTT. It yields the protein CASTQVGYTEAFF.

There are many counts of this clonotype. The chain combines TRBV28 with TRBJ1-5; no firm D call. The CDR3 covers 13 residues. Germline CDR1 MDHEN, CDR2 SYDVKM. V was cut by 7 bases and J by 2 bases, with 9 bases left in between. CDR3 residues: CASNGEGNQPQHF. DNA of the CDR3: TGTGCCAGCAACGGGGAGGGCAATCAGCCCCAGCATTTT.

J is TRBJ2-7 and V is TRBV30, with D unresolved. CDR1 and CDR2 from the germline V gene are GTSNPN and SVGIG (reference sequence). This CDR3 comprises 13 residues. V shed 2 bases and J shed 4 bases, with 12 bases lying between them. The DNA for the CDR3 is TGTGCCTGGAGTAACGGTAACCGTTACGAGCAGTACTTC. This sequence encodes CAWSNGNRYEQYF.

The V call is TRBV14, the J call TRBJ2-3, with TRBD2 matching 8 bases. V lost 2 bases and J lost 3; bases outside the gene matches: 7. The CDR3 runs 16 residues. Germline lookup yields CDR1 SGHDN and CDR2 FVKESK. The DNA for the CDR3 is TGTGCCAGCAGCCAAAGACTAGCGAACCCGACAGATACGCAGTATTTT. Its translation is CASSQRLANPTDTQYF.

This clonotype has a handful of counts. The rearrangement uses TRBV28 and TRBJ2-2, with a weak D call TRBD1 (5 bases). Trimming left V 3 bases short and J 0 bases short, with 11 bases between. The CDR3 contains 16 residues. Per germline, CDR1 MDHEN and CDR2 SYDVKM. CDR3 DNA sequence: TGTGCCAGCAGTTTTATAGACAGTCCGAACACCGGGGAGCTGTTTTTT. Its protein is CASSFIDSPNTGELFF.